This T cell receptor (beta chain) was recovered during a study of cytomegalovirus exposure and HLA in healthy donors. Primers: 60 Vbeta forward and 13 Jbeta reverse. Only in-frame clones appear in the TCRdb table, and some are missing; sequencing was by immunoSEQ multiplex PCR. Here the sample spans 65,000 to 90,000 clones, 75% being singletons. The CDR3 is made up of 14 amino acids. The germline gives CDR1 SGHRS, CDR2 YFSETQ. Unmatched junction bases numbered 3, after V lost 0 bases and J lost 4 bases. The source material was PBMCs. The V gene is TRBV5-1, the J gene TRBJ2-7, with 8 bases aligning to TRBD1. The TCR comes from a man between 65 and 85 years old in good health and CMV-seronegative. The chain's CDR3 is CASSLGDRGYEQYF. In nucleotides, the CDR3 is TGCGCCAGCAGCTTGGGAGACAGGGGATACGAGCAGTACTTC.